One and the same sample provided the 5 T cell receptor beta chains below, sequenced in a study of radiotherapy plus CTLA-4 blockade in lung cancer. TCRdb's table, derived via immunoSEQ multiplex PCR, lists solely in-frame clones and lacks some. The sample has about 80,000 clones, around 80% seen once. This material consisted of peripheral blood, taken from a patient treated with radiotherapy plus ipilimumab. These receptors were taken from a human donor with non-small cell lung cancer who had stable disease on radiotherapy plus ipilimumab.

J is TRBJ1-5 and V is TRBV30, with TRBD1 identical over 7 bases. The length of the CDR3 is 18 residues. V gave up 3 bases and J gave up 7 bases; unmatched junction bases: 21. The germline V gene encodes CDR1 GTSNPN and CDR2 SVGIG (reference sequence). The chain's CDR3 is CAWSPAAEGAPQGQPQHF. The CDR3 DNA sequence: TGTGCCTGGAGCCCCGCCGCGGAGGGGGCTCCCCAGGGGCAGCCCCAGCATTTT.

The rearrangement uses TRBV19 and TRBJ1-2, with 11 bases that match TRBD1. J gave up 3 bases and V 3 bases, and 6 bases lay outside the gene matches. Per the germline V gene, CDR1 is LNHDA and CDR2 is SQIVND (reference sequence). The CDR3 consists of 16 residues. The CDR3, as DNA: TGTGCCAGTAGTATCGGTTGGGGACAGGGGGACTATGGCTACACCTTC. Its translation: CASSIGWGQGDYGYTF.

This clone occurred once. The CDR3 loop reads CASSPGIAGVETQYF. In DNA, the CDR3 is TGTGCCAGTAGTCCCGGGATAGCGGGCGTTGAGACCCAGTACTTC. V is TRBV19 and J is TRBJ2-5; 7 bases agree with TRBD2. After removal of 5 bases from V and 5 bases from J, the junction contained 11 bases not matched to a gene. Germline V gene data show CDR1 as LNHDA and CDR2 as SQIVND (reference sequence). This CDR3 has 15 amino acids.

J is TRBJ1-6 and V is TRBV28, with TRBD1 matching over 8 bases. CDR1 is MDHEN, CDR2 SYDVKM, per germline. J lost 9 bases, V lost 6 bases, and 10 bases had no gene match. The CDR3 length is 15 residues. CDR3 nucleotide sequence: TGTGCCAGCAGAGAAGTTTTGACAGGGGTTTCACCCCTCCACTTT. It encodes CASREVLTGVSPLHF.

The V and J genes are TRBV19 and TRBJ1-1; 10 bases line up with TRBD1. The CDR3 totals 14 residues. Germline values: CDR1 LNHDA, CDR2 SQIVND (reference sequence). Trimming took 6 bases from V and 4 from J; bases not matched to a gene: 5. The DNA of the CDR3 is TGTGCCAGTAGAGGAGACAGGGGGCGCACTGAAGCTTTCTTT. Its translation: CASRGDRGRTEAFF.